This T cell receptor beta chain was sequenced during a study of metastatic and nonmetastatic thyroid tumors. There were no patients who had received any treatment before thyroid surgery. V lost 3 bases, J lost 4 bases, and 7 bases stayed unmatched. The germline V gene has CDR1 SGDLS and CDR2 YYNGEE. This CDR3 is 16 amino acids long. A single count supports this clone. TCRdb re-analyzed the PCR reads through MiXCR. This sample yields about 2,600 clones, of which roughly a quarter are seen a single time; about 20% belongs to the top ten. Material: tumor tissue. The TCR sequence derives from a female donor with papillary thyroid cancer or a benign thyroid nodule (not recorded which). Some clones in this sample may be carry-over from other donors' samples. The chain employs TRBV9 and TRBJ2-5, with 12 bases fitting TRBD2. The DNA for the CDR3 is TGTGCCAGCAGCGCCGAACTAGCGGGAGGAGTAGAGACCCAGTACTTC. It encodes CASSAELAGGVETQYF.